Listed here are 20 T cell receptor beta chains from one sample, sequenced in a study of shared T cell receptors in the human thymus. The data were produced by immunoSEQ multiplex PCR, yet TCRdb's version contains in-frame clones alone and is incomplete. The sample has some 760,000 clones, roughly 85% seen once. These data also formed part of another study, on human thymus T cells.

Material for sequencing was thymocytes. The receptor set was obtained from a girl under two years old with a congenital heart defect.

The rearrangement joins TRBV12-5 to TRBJ1-5; 8 bases agree with TRBD1. Trimming at V came to 4 bases and at J to 4 bases, leaving 12 bases not matched to a gene. There are 17 residues in the CDR3. Germline CDR1 and CDR2: LGHNT and FRNRAP. The CDR3 here is CASGSPERQGTNQPQHF. DNA of the CDR3: TGTGCTAGTGGTTCTCCTGAGAGACAGGGGACGAATCAGCCCCAGCATTTT.

The V call is TRBV4-3, the J call TRBJ1-1; no firm D call. Germline values: CDR1 LGHNA, CDR2 YSLEER. Trimming took off 1 base at V and 4 bases at J, with 16 bases between the two ends. The CDR3 has 16 amino acids. The CDR3 DNA is TGCGCCAGCAGCCAAGGGGTGGGCTTTGTACGCACTGAAGCTTTCTTT. Translated: CASSQGVGFVRTEAFF.

The chain carries TRBV28 and TRBJ1-4, with 9 bases identical to TRBD1. Germline trimming cut 0 bases from V and 6 bases from J; bases unmatched to any gene: 8. The CDR3 runs 17 residues. In germline, CDR1 is MDHEN, CDR2 SYDVKM. The CDR3 reads CASSLWRDRVRDEKLFF. The CDR3 nucleotides are TGTGCCAGCAGTTTATGGAGGGACAGGGTTAGGGATGAAAAACTGTTTTTT. The entire variable domain, with the rest obtained from reference TRBV28 and TRBJ1-4, is as follows: DVKVTQSSRYLVKRTGEKVFLECVQDMDHENMFWYRQDPGLGLRLIYFSYDVKMKEKGDIPEGYSVSREKKERFSLILESASTNQTSMYLCASSLWRDRVRDEKLFFGSGTQLSVL.

The V call is TRBV28, the J call TRBJ1-2, with D perhaps matching TRBD1 (6 bases). V was shortened by 2 bases and J by 0 bases, with 13 bases between the two germline ends. Per germline, CDR1 MDHEN and CDR2 SYDVKM. The CDR3 has 16 amino acids. CDR3 region: CASSLISGQTNYGYTF. Here the CDR3 DNA reads TGTGCCAGCAGTTTAATATCAGGACAGACTAACTATGGCTACACCTTC.

There are a few counts of this clone. The chain uses TRBV2 and TRBJ2-5; possible D gene TRBD2, 6 bases. Trimming left V 11 bases short and J 3 bases short, with 13 bases between. This CDR3 is 12 amino acids long. Germline V CDR1 and CDR2: SNHLY, FYNNEI. The CDR3 region is CAGGSGEETQYF. The CDR3, as DNA: TGTGCCGGTGGTTCGGGGGAAGAGACCCAGTACTTC.

CDR3 protein: CAWSLMNTEAFF. The DNA of the CDR3 is TGTGCCTGGAGCTTAATGAACACTGAAGCTTTCTTT. The rearrangement joins TRBV30 to TRBJ1-1; no reliable D call. Germline loops: CDR1 GTSNPN, CDR2 SVGIG (reference sequence). V shed 3 bases and J shed 0 bases, with 5 bases lying between them. The CDR3 spans 12 residues.

The chain employs TRBV5-4 and TRBJ1-4; 9 positions match TRBD1. The V segment lost 3 bases and the J segment 5 bases; nucleotides outside the gene matches: 5. The CDR3 length is 15 residues. Germline V gene lookup returns CDR1 SGHNT and CDR2 YYREEE (reference sequence). CDR3 coding DNA: TGTGCCAGCAGCTCCGGGACAGGGTGGAATGAAAAACTGTTTTTT. Translation gives CASSSGTGWNEKLFF.

This sequence joins TRBV18 and TRBJ1-5; D is possibly TRBD1 (5 bases). The CDR3 loop spans 17 amino acids. The V end lost 5 bases, the J end lost 1 base, and 18 bases lay between the germline ends. Germline CDR1 reads KGHSH; CDR2 reads LQKENI. This chain's CDR3 is CASSCGTPGSSNQPQHF. Here the CDR3 DNA reads TGTGCCAGCTCATGCGGGACCCCGGGAAGCAGCAATCAGCCCCAGCATTTT.

The chain links TRBV19 to TRBJ1-2, with 7 bases fitting TRBD1. Unmatched junction bases numbered 24, after V lost 7 bases and J lost 7 bases. Germline V gene data show CDR1 as LNHDA and CDR2 as SQIVND (reference sequence). CDR3 length: 18 residues. The CDR3 sequence is CASKHDGPRDSNKGGYTF. The CDR3 DNA reads TGTGCCAGTAAACACGACGGACCTCGGGACAGCAACAAGGGTGGCTACACCTTC.

The V and J genes are TRBV10-3 and TRBJ2-7; 10 nucleotides align to TRBD1. The length of the CDR3 is 15 residues. Germline lookup yields CDR1 ENHRY and CDR2 SYGVKD. Unmatched junction bases numbered 10, after V lost 10 bases and J lost 1 base. The CDR3 spells CATLGRDRGSYEQYF. The CDR3 DNA reads TGTGCCACGCTCGGCCGGGACAGGGGTTCCTACGAGCAGTACTTC.

The genes are TRBV15 and TRBJ1-4; possibly TRBD1 for D (6 bases). V was clipped by 0 bases and J by 0 bases, with 8 bases between them. This CDR3 comprises 16 residues. Germline CDR1 is LNHNV and CDR2 is YYDKDF (reference sequence). The CDR3 DNA reads TGTGCCACCAGCAGAGAAGCAGGGGCAACTAATGAAAAACTGTTTTTT. It encodes CATSREAGATNEKLFF.

Regarding this clone: The same CDR3 arises from other DNA sequences in this sample as well. This sequence joins TRBV7-7 and TRBJ2-5; TRBD2 is a possible D gene (7 bases). This CDR3 contains 14 residues. Germline-derived CDR1 and CDR2 are SSHAT and FNYEAQ (reference sequence). V shed 0 bases and J shed 5 bases, with 10 bases lying between them. The CDR3 nucleotides read TGTGCCAGCAGCTTAGCGGGGGGGCAGGAGACCCAGTACTTC. The encoded protein is CASSLAGGQETQYF.

The chain carries TRBV27 and TRBJ1-2, with 8 bases lining up with TRBD1. With 11 bases clipped from V and 6 bases from J, the junction kept 17 bases outside the gene matches. The CDR3 runs to 15 residues. Germline CDR1 and CDR2: MNHEY and SMNVEV (reference sequence). The CDR3 sequence: CAVRTGSPRPNGYTF. In nucleotides, the CDR3 is TGTGCCGTCCGGACAGGGAGCCCAAGACCTAATGGCTACACCTTC.

The chain combines TRBV5-6 with TRBJ1-1, with 7 bases lining up with TRBD1. This CDR3 spans 15 amino acids. CDR1 and CDR2 (germline): SGHDT, YYEEEE. V lost 1 base to trimming and J lost 6 bases; unmatched junction nucleotides: 9. CDR3 nucleotides: TGTGCCAGCAGCTTGAGGGGGCAGAAACACCCTGAAGCTTTCTTT. This gives the protein CASSLRGQKHPEAFF.

This chain uses TRBV7-2 with TRBJ1-6; the D gene is possibly TRBD1 (6 bases). Germline V gene sequence: CDR1 SGHTA, CDR2 FQGNSA. Trimming cost V 4 bases and J 8 bases, with 21 bases left between them. The CDR3 consists of 17 residues. The CDR3 reads CASSSTGAGGADSPLHF. The CDR3 DNA is TGTGCCAGCAGCTCAACGGGGGCGGGAGGCGCGGATTCACCCCTCCACTTT.

The chain uses TRBV29-1 and TRBJ1-5, with a tentative D call TRBD1 (6 bases). V was pared by 6 bases and J by 3 bases, with 21 bases between. The CDR3 extends over 16 amino acids. Per germline, CDR1 SQVTM and CDR2 ANQGSEA. CDR3 nucleotide sequence: TGCAGCGTGACCTGGGACAATCGGTCCGACAATCAGCCCCAGCATTTT. It translates to CSVTWDNRSDNQPQHF.

This rearrangement joins TRBV5-4 to TRBJ1-5; D might be TRBD1 (5 bases). Germline CDR1 and CDR2: SGHNT and YYREEE (reference sequence). Trimming removed 0 bases at V and 0 bases at J, with 16 bases between. This CDR3 contains 18 residues. This CDR3 is CASSLAGGGLYSNQPQHF. The CDR3 DNA sequence: TGTGCCAGCAGCTTGGCCGGGGGGGGACTATATAGCAATCAGCCCCAGCATTTT.

This chain links TRBV5-8 with TRBJ1-1; D not resolved. Trimming pared 6 bases from V and 3 bases from J, leaving 6 bases between. The germline gives CDR1 SGHTS, CDR2 YDEGEE. The CDR3 consists of 11 residues. The CDR3 here is CASTHDTEAFF. The CDR3 region has the DNA TGTGCCAGCACACATGACACTGAAGCTTTCTTT.

The gene calls are TRBV27 and TRBJ1-4, with a tentative D call TRBD1 (6 bases). The CDR3 spans 14 residues. Germline values: CDR1 MNHEY, CDR2 SMNVEV (reference sequence). V was trimmed by 6 bases and J by 4 bases, leaving 12 bases between them. CDR3 DNA: TGTGCCAGCAGCCAGACAGGAGGTAATGAAAAACTGTTTTTT. Translating it yields CASSQTGGNEKLFF.

This chain joins TRBV5-1 and TRBJ1-2, with no clear D. The germline V and J ends were trimmed by 4 bases and 7 bases, with 8 bases remaining between them. This CDR3 has 11 residues. Germline assignment: CDR1 SGHRS and CDR2 YFSETQ. CDR3 residues: CASSAEGGYTF. The CDR3 bases are TGCGCCAGCAGCGCGGAGGGTGGCTACACCTTC.